This record looks at one T cell receptor (beta chain) sequence and its context. Its antigen is currently unknown. This sample is part of a study of cytomegalovirus exposure and HLA in healthy donors. Study results and limitations: The study labeled approximately 150 TCR beta chains cytomegalovirus-associated.

Germline CDR1 SGHRS, CDR2 YFSETQ. The CDR3 sequence is 14 residues long. V lost 5 bases to trimming and J lost 3 bases; unmatched junction nucleotides: 5. The primer mix had 60 Vbeta and 13 Jbeta primers. Some clones are missing from TCRdb's copy, which holds only in-frame ones; the method was immunoSEQ multiplex PCR. The sample yields some 150,000 clones, roughly 80% seen once. This TCR was recovered from a woman aged 25 to 45 in good health and CMV-seropositive. V usage is TRBV5-1 and J usage is TRBJ2-3; 8 bases are a match to TRBD2. Sequencing was performed on PBMCs. CDR3 sequence reads: CASRSGLGTDTQYF. CDR3 nucleotides: TGCGCCAGCAGGTCGGGACTAGGTACAGATACGCAGTATTTT. The full variable domain, in which reference TRBV5-1 and TRBJ2-3 provide the parts outside the CDR3, is KAGVTQTPRYLIKTRGQQVTLSCSPISGHRSVSWYQQTPGQGLQFLFEYFSETQRNKGNFPGRFSGRQFSNSRSEMNVSTLELGDSALYLCASRSGLGTDTQYFGPGTRLTVL.